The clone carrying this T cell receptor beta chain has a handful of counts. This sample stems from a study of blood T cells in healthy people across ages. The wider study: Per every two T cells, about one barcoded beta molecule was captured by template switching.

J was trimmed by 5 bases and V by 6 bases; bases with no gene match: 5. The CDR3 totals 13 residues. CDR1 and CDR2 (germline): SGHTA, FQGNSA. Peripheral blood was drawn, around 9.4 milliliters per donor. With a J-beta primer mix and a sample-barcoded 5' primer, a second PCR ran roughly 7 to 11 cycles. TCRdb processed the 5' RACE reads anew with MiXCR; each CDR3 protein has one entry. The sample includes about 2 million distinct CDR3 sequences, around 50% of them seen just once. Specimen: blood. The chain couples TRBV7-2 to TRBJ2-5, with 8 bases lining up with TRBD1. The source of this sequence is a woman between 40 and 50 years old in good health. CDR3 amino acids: CASRVPGGETQYF. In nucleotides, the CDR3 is TGTGCCAGCAGGGTTCCAGGGGGCGAGACCCAGTACTTC. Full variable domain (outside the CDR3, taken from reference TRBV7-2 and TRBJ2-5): GAGVSQSPSNKVTEKGKDVELRCDPISGHTALYWYRQSLGQGLEFLIYFQGNSAPDKSGLPSDRFSAERTGGSVSTLTIQRTQQEDSAVYLCASRVPGGETQYFGPGTRLLVL.